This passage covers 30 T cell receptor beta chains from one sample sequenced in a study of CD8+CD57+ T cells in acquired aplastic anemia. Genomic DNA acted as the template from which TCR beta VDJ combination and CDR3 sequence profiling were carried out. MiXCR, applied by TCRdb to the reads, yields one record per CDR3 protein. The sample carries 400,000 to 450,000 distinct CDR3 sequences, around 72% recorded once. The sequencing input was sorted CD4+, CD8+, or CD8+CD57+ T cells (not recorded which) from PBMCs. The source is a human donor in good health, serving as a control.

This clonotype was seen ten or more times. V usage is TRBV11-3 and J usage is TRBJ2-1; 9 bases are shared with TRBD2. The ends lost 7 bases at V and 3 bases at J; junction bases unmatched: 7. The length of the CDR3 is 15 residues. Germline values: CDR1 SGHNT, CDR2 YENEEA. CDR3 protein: CASTLASGDYNEQFF. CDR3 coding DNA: TGTGCCAGCACCCTGGCTAGCGGGGACTACAATGAGCAGTTCTTC. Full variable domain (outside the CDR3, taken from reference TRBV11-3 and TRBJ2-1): EAGVVQSPRYKIIEKKQPVAFWCNPISGHNTLYWYLQNLGQGPELLIRYENEEAVDDSQLPKDRFSAERLKGVDSTLKIQPAELGDSAVYLCASTLASGDYNEQFFGPGTRLTVL.

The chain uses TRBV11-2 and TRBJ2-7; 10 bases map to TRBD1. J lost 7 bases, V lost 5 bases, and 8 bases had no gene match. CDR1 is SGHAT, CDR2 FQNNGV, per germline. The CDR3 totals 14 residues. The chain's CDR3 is CASSQDRGRREQYF. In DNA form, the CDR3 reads TGTGCCAGCAGCCAGGACAGGGGGAGGAGAGAGCAGTACTTC.

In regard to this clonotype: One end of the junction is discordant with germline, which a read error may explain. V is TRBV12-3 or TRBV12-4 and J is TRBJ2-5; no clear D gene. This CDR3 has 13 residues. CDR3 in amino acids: CASSVASIGAQYF. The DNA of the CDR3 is TGTGCCAGCAGTGTAGCTTCGATAGGAGCCCAGTACTTC.

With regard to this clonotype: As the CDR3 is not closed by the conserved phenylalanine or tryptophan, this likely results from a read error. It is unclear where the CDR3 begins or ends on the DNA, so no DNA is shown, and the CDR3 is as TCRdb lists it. The CDR3 reads CASSVSGANSS. V usage is TRBV7-9 and J usage is TRBJ1-2. Germline CDR1 SEHNR, CDR2 FQNEAQ (reference sequence). The CDR3 length equals 11 residues, ends included.

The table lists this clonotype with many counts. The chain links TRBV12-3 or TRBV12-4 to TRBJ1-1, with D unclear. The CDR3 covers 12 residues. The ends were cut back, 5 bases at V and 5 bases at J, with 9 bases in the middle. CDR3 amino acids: CASSTRWTEAFF. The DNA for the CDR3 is TGTGCCAGCAGTACGAGGTGGACTGAAGCTTTCTTT.

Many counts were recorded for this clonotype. The CDR3 loop reads CASSDFPAGLGNEQFF. CDR3 bases: TGTGCCAGCAGTGATTTCCCAGCGGGCCTTGGCAATGAGCAGTTCTTC. This chain links TRBV25-1 with TRBJ2-1, with D maybe TRBD2 (6 bases). The ends were cut back, 3 bases at V and 6 bases at J, with 18 bases in the middle. The germline gives CDR1 MGHDK, CDR2 SYGVNS. This CDR3 has 16 amino acids.

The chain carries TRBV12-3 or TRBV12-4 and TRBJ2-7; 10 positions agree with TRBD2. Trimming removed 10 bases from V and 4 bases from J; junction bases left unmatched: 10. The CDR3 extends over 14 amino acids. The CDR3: CATEIKTSGYEQYF. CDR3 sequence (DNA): TGTGCCACCGAAATCAAGACTAGCGGGTACGAGCAGTACTTC.

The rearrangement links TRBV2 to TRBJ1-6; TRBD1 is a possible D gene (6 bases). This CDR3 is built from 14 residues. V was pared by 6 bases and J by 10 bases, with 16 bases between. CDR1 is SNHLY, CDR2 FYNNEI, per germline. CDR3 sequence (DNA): TGTGCCAGCAGAGACGGAAGAGGGGGATCACCCCTCCACTTT. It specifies CASRDGRGGSPLHF. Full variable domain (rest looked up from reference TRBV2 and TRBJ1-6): EPEVTQTPSHQVTQMGQEVILRCVPISNHLYFYWYRQILGQKVEFLVSFYNNEISEKSEIFDDQFSVERPDGSNFTLKIRSTKLEDSAMYFCASRDGRGGSPLHFGNGTRLTVT.

As DNA, the CDR3 is TGTGCCAGCTCACCAGACAGAAGAAGGGTCGACACTGAAGCTTTCTTT. It encodes CASSPDRRRVDTEAFF. This chain joins TRBV18 and TRBJ1-1, with TRBD1 as a possible D gene (5 bases). Germline V gene data show CDR1 as KGHSH and CDR2 as LQKENI. The germline V and J ends were trimmed by 2 bases and 3 bases, with 16 bases remaining between them. The length of the CDR3 is 16 residues.

This chain's CDR3 is CANIGRGRISNQPQHF. The CDR3 coding sequence is TGTGCCAACATCGGCCGGGGCAGAATCAGCAATCAGCCCCAGCATTTT. The chain links TRBV12-3 or TRBV12-4 to TRBJ1-5, with D maybe TRBD1 (5 bases). The CDR3 is 16 residues long. Trimming cost V 10 bases and J 1 base, with 20 bases left between them.

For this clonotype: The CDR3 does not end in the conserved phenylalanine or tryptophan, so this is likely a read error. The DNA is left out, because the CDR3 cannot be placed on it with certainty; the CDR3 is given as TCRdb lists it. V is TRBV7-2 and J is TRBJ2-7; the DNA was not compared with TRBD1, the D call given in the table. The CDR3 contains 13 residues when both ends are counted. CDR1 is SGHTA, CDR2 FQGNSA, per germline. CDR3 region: CASSFPGFCYTFG.

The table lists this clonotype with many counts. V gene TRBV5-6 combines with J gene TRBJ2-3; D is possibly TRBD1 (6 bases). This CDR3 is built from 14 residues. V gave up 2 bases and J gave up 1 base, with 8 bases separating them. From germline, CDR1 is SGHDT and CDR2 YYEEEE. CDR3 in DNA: TGTGCCAGCAGCTTCAACAGGGGCACAGATACGCAGTATTTT. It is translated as CASSFNRGTDTQYF.

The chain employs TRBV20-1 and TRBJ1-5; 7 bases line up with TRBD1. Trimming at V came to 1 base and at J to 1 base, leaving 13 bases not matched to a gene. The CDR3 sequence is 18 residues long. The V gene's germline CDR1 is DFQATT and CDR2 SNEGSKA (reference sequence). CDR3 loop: CSARAFRRGRLSNQPQHF. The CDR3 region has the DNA TGCAGTGCTAGAGCATTCCGCAGGGGGAGGTTGAGCAATCAGCCCCAGCATTTT.

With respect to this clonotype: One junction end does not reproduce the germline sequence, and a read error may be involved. Here the CDR3 DNA reads TGTGCCAGCAGCCTTGGACAGGACCGGGAAGGTTTCTTT. The encoded protein is CASSLGQDREGFF. The rearrangement uses TRBV12-3 or TRBV12-4 and TRBJ1-1; 7 bases map to TRBD1. The CDR3 sequence is 13 residues long.

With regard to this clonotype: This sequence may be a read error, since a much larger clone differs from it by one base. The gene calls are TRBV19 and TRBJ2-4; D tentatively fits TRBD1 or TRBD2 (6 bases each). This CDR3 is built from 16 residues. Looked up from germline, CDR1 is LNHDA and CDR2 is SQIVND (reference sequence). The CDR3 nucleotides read TGTGCCAGTAGTACCACCCTTTTGGAGGGGGAGAACACTCAGTACTTC. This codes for CASSTTLLEGENTQYF.

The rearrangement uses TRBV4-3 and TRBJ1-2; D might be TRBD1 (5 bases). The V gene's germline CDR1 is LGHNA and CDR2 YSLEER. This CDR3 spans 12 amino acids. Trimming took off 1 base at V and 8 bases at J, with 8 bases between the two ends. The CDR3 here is CASSQAGGGYTF. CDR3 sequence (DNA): TGCGCCAGCAGCCAAGCGGGGGGAGGCTACACCTTC.

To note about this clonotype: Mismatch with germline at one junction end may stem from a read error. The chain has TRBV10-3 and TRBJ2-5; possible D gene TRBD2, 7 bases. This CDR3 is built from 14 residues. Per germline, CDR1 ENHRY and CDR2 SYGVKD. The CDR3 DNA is TGTGCCATCACCACCGAGGCGGGGGCGAGGAGCCAGACCTTC. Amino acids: CAITTEAGARSQTF.

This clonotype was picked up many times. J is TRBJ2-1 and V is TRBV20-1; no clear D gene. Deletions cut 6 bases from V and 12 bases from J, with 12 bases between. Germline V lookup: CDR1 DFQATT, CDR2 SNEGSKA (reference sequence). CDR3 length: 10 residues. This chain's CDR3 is CSAKVEGQFF. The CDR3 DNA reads TGCAGTGCCAAAGTGGAAGGGCAGTTCTTC.

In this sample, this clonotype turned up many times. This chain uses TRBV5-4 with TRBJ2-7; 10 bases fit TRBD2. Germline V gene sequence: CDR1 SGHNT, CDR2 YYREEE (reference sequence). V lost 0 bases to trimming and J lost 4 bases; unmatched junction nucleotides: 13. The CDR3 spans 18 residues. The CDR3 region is CASSLGPAGGLIRYEQYF. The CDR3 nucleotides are TGTGCCAGCAGCTTGGGTCCAGCGGGGGGGCTAATTAGGTACGAGCAGTACTTC. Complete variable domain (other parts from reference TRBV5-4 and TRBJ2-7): ETGVTQSPTHLIKTRGQQVTLRCSSQSGHNTVSWYQQALGQGPQFIFQYYREEENGRGNFPPRFSGLQFPNYSSELNVNALELDDSALYLCASSLGPAGGLIRYEQYFGPGTRLTVT.

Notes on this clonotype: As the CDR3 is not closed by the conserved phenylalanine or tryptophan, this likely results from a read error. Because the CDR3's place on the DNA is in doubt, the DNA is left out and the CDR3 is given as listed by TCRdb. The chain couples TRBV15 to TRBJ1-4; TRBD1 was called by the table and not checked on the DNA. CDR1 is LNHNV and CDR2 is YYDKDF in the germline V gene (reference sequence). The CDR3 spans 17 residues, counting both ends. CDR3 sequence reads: CATSCRQGGTNNEKLFS.

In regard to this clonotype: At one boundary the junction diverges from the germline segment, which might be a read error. The CDR3 DNA reads as TGTGCCAGCAGTTTAGGCAGCTTACACGCGACCGAGCAGTACTTC. Amino acids: CASSLGSLHATEQYF. V gene TRBV7-2 combines with J gene TRBJ2-7; D gene uncertain. Germline lookup yields CDR1 SGHTA and CDR2 FQGNSA. The CDR3 is 15 amino acids.

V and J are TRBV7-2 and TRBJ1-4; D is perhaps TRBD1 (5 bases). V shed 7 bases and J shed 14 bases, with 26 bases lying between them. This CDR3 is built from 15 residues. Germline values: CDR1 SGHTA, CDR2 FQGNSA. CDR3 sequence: CASTRYDTLSRDLFF. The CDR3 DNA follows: TGTGCCAGCACCCGGTACGACACTTTGTCCAGGGACCTGTTTTTT. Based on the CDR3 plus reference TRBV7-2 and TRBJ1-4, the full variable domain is GAGVSQSPSNKVTEKGKDVELRCDPISGHTALYWYRQSLGQGLEFLIYFQGNSAPDKSGLPSDRFSAERTGGSVSTLTIQRTQQEDSAVYLCASTRYDTLSRDLFFGSGTQLSVL.

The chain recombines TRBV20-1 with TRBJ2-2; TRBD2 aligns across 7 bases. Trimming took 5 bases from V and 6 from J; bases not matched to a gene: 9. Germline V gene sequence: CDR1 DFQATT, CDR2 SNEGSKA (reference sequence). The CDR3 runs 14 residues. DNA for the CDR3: TGCAGTGCTCTCGGGGGGACGAAGGCCGGGGAGCTGTTTTTT. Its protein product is CSALGGTKAGELFF.

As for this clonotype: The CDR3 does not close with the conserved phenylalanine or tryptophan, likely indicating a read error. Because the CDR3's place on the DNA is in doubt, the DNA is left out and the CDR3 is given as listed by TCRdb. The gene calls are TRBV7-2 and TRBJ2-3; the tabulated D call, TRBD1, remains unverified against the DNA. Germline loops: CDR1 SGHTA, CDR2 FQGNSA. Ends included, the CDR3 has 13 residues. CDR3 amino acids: CASGVAQYFGPGT.

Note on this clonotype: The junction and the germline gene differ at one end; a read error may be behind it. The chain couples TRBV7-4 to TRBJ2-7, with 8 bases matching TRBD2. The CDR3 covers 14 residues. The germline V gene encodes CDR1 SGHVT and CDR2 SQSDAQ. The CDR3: CASSPPGLVDEEYF. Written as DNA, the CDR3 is TGTGCCAGCAGCCCGCCGGGACTAGTCGACGAGGAGTACTTC.

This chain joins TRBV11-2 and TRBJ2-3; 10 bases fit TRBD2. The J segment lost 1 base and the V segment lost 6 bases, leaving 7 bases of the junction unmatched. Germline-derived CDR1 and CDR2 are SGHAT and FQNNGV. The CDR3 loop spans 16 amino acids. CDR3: CASSLRLAGGTDTQYF. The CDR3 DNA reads TGTGCCAGCAGTTTAAGGCTAGCGGGGGGCACAGATACGCAGTATTTT.

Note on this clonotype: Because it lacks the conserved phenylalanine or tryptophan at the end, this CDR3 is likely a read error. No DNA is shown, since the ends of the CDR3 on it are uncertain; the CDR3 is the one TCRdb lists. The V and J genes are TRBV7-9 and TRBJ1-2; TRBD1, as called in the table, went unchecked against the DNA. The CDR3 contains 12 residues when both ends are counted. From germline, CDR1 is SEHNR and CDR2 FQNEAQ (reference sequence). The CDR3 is CASSLRIEGLTG.

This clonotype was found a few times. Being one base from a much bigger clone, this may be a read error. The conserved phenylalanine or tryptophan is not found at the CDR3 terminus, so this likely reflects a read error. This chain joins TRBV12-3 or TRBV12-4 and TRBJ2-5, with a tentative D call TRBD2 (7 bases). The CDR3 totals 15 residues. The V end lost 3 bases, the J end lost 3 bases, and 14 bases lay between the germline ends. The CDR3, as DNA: TGTGCCAGCAGTTTGGGGGGGCAGGGTAAAGAGACCCAGTACTCC. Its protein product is CASSLGGQGKETQYS.

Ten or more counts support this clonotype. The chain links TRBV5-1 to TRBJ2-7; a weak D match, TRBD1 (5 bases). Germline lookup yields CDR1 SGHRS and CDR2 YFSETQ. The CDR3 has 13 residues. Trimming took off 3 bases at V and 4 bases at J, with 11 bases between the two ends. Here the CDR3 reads CASSWADRYEQYF. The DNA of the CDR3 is TGCGCCAGCAGCTGGGCCGACAGATACGAGCAGTACTTC.

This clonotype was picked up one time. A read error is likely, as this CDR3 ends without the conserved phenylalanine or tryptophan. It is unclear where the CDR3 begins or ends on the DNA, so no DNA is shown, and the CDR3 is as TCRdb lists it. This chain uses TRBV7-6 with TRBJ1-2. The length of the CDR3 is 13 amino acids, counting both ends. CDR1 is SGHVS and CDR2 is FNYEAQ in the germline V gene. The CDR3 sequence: CASSYRLAGGETT.